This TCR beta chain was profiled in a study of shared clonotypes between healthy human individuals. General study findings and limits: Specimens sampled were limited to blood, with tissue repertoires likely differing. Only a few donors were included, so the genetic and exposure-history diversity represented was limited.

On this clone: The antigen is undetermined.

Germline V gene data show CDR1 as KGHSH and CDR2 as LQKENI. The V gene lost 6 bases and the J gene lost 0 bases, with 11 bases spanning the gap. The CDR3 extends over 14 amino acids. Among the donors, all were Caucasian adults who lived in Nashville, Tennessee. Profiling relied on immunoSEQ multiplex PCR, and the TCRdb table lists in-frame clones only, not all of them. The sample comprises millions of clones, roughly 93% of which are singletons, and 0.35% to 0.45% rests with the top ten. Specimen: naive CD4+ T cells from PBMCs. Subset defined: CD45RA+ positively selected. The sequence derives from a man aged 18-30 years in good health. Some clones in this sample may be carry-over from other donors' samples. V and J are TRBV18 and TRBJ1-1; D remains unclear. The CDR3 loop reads CASSVKEMNTEAFF. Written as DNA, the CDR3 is TGTGCCAGCTCGGTTAAAGAGATGAACACTGAAGCTTTCTTT.